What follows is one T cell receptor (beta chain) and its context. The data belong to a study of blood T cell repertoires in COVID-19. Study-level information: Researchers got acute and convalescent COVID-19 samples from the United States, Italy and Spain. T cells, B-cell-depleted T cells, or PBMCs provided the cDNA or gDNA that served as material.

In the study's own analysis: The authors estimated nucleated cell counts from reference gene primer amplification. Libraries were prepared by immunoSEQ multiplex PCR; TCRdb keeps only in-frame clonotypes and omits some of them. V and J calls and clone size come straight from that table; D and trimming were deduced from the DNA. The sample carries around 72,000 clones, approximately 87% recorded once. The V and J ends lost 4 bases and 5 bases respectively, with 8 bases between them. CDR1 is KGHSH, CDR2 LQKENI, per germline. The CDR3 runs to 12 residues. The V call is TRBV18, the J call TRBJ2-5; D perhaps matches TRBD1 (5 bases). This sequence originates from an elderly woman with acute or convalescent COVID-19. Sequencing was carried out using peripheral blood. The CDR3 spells CASSQGVETQYF. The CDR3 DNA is TGTGCCAGCTCACAAGGGGTTGAGACCCAGTACTTC. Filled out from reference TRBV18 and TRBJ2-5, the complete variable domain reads NAGVMQNPRHLVRRRGQEARLRCSPMKGHSHVYWYRQLPEEGLKFMVYLQKENIIDESGMPKERFSAEFPKEGPSILRIQQVVRGDSAAYFCASSQGVETQYFGPGTRLLVL.